These T cell receptor beta chains were read from a single sample in a study of blood T cells in healthy people across ages. TCRdb re-analysed the 5' RACE reads in MiXCR, keeping a single row per CDR3 protein. The data hold roughly 860,000 distinct CDR3 sequences, with 62% observed a single time. Sequencing was performed on blood. The receptors originated from a young man in good health. CDR3s include the opening cysteine and the closing phenylalanine or tryptophan. Each record gives: D gene, J gene, V gene, clone size, CDR3 protein, CDR3 DNA. The D gene is left open where the match is weak. The size of a clone is reported for some rows only, either as once, few or many, or as a class for expanded clones.

- | TRBJ2-7 | TRBV7-9 | - | CASSLPTGQLSSYEQYF | TGTGCCAGCAGCTTACCCACTGGACAGCTTTCCTCCTACGAGCAGTACTTC
- | TRBJ2-1 | TRBV7-2 | - | CASSLDSGSNNEQFF | TGTGCCAGCAGCTTAGATTCCGGCTCCAACAATGAGCAGTTCTTC
TRBD1 | TRBJ2-5 | TRBV29-1 | few | CSVEPGQGGETQYF | TGCAGCGTTGAACCGGGACAGGGGGGAGAGACCCAGTACTTC
- | TRBJ2-7 | TRBV10-3 | few | CAIQGDTYEQYF | TGTGCCATACAGGGAGACACCTACGAGCAGTACTTC
TRBD1 | TRBJ2-1 | TRBV6-2/TRBV6-3 | - | CASSYSDRGYNEQFF | TGTGCCAGCAGTTACTCGGACAGGGGGTACAATGAGCAGTTCTTC
TRBD1 | TRBJ2-7 | TRBV27 | - | CASSIDRGAYEQYF | TGTGCCAGCAGTATCGACAGGGGCGCGTACGAGCAGTACTTC
TRBD2 | TRBJ2-3 | TRBV7-9 | - | CASSSSAGYRQDTQYF | TGTGCCAGCAGCTCCTCAGCGGGATACCGCCAAGATACGCAGTATTTT
TRBD1 | TRBJ2-1 | TRBV18 | - | CASSPYEQGAKYNEQFF | TGTGCCAGCTCCCCTTATGAGCAGGGGGCAAAGTACAATGAGCAGTTCTTC
TRBD1 | TRBJ2-7 | TRBV6-6 | once | CASSPPPRQGPLYEQYF | TGTGCCAGCAGTCCTCCTCCTAGACAGGGGCCCCTTTACGAGCAGTACTTC
- | TRBJ2-5 | TRBV28 | once | CASSSPRDETGETQYF | TGTGCCAGCAGTTCACCCCGGGACGAGACTGGGGAGACCCAGTACTTC
- | TRBJ1-2 | TRBV12-3/TRBV12-4 | - | CASSLGGHYGYTF | TGTGCCAGCAGTTTAGGGGGGCACTATGGCTACACCTTC
- | TRBJ2-1 | TRBV24-1 | - | CATSALDYNEQFF | TGTGCCACCAGTGCCCTAGATTACAATGAGCAGTTCTTC
TRBD2 | TRBJ2-3 | TRBV20-1 | - | CSARGGRGATDTQYF | TGCAGTGCTAGAGGTGGGCGGGGGGCAACAGATACGCAGTATTTT
TRBD1 | TRBJ2-1 | TRBV25-1 | - | CASKGTERYNEQFF | TGTGCCAGCAAAGGGACAGAGAGATACAATGAGCAGTTCTTC
TRBD2 | TRBJ2-4 | TRBV7-2 | - | CASSASAGGNIQYF | TGTGCCAGCAGCGCGTCTGCGGGGGGAAACATTCAGTACTTC
- | TRBJ2-5 | TRBV28 | - | CATSGTPGVETQYF | TGTGCCACGTCCGGGACACCGGGTGTCGAGACCCAGTACTTC
- | TRBJ1-1 | TRBV20-1 | many | CSARADIWSNTEAFF | TGCAGTGCTAGAGCAGACATTTGGTCGAACACTGAAGCTTTCTTT
- | TRBJ2-1 | TRBV7-2 | - | CASGSSGTGSYNEQFF | TGTGCCAGCGGCTCCTCCGGGACTGGCTCCTACAATGAGCAGTTCTTC
TRBD1 | TRBJ1-1 | TRBV27 | - | CASWDRDTEAFF | TGTGCCAGCTGGGACAGGGACACTGAAGCTTTCTTT
TRBD2 | TRBJ2-3 | TRBV7-2 | medium-sized | CASSSLAGADTQYF | TGTGCCAGCAGTTCCTTAGCGGGTGCAGATACGCAGTATTTT
- | TRBJ2-5 | TRBV12-5 | - | CASGIQARRETQYF | TGTGCTAGTGGTATACAGGCCCGGCGGGAGACCCAGTACTTC
- | TRBJ2-3 | TRBV7-2 | - | CASSLVASPGLTDTQYF | TGTGCCAGCAGCTTAGTTGCCTCCCCTGGGCTTACAGATACGCAGTATTTT
- | TRBJ1-2 | TRBV20-1 | - | CSAVSGQNYGYTF | TGCAGTGCGGTGAGCGGGCAGAACTATGGCTACACCTTC
- | TRBJ1-2 | TRBV14 | once | CASSQGQKRGIYGYTF | TGTGCCAGCAGCCAAGGACAAAAGAGGGGCATCTATGGCTACACCTTC
- | TRBJ1-1 | TRBV10-3 | once | CAISDRPNSEAFF | TGTGCCATCAGTGACAGACCAAACTCTGAAGCTTTCTTT
TRBD1 | TRBJ2-3 | TRBV5-1 | - | CASSASGTGVPDTQYF | TGCGCCAGCAGCGCCTCCGGGACAGGGGTCCCCGATACGCAGTATTTT
- | TRBJ2-2 | TRBV16 | - | CASSQLVNTGELFF | TGTGCCAGCAGCCAACTAGTGAACACCGGGGAGCTGTTTTTT
- | TRBJ2-3 | TRBV20-1 | few | CSAVGRKNTQYF | TGCAGTGCTGTTGGGAGGAAGAATACGCAGTATTTT
TRBD2 | TRBJ2-1 | TRBV5-1 | - | CASSVGGGNNEQFF | TGCGCCAGCAGCGTGGGCGGGGGGAACAATGAGCAGTTCTTC
- | TRBJ1-4 | TRBV6-6 | few | CASSRKDWPNEKLFF | TGTGCCAGCAGTCGAAAGGACTGGCCCAATGAAAAACTGTTTTTT
TRBD1 | TRBJ2-5 | TRBV11-1 | - | CASSPDRGHETQYF | TGTGCCAGCAGCCCCGACAGGGGTCATGAGACCCAGTACTTC
- | TRBJ1-5 | TRBV7-8 | once | CASSLVGRVGQPQHF | TGTGCCAGCAGCTTAGTGGGCAGGGTCGGGCAGCCCCAGCATTTT